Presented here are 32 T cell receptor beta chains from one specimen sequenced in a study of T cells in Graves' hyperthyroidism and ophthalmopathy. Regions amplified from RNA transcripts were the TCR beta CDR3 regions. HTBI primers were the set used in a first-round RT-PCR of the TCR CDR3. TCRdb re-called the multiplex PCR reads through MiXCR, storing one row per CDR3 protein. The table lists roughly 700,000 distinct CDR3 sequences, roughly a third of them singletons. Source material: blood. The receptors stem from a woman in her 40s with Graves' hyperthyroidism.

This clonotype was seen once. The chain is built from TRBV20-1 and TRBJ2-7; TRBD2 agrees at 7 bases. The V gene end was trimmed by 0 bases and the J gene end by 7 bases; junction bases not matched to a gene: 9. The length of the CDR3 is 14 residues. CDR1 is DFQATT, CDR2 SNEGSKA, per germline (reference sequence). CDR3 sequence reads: CSARDGRESYEQYF. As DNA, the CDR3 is TGCAGTGCTAGAGATGGGCGGGAGAGTTATGAGCAGTACTTC.

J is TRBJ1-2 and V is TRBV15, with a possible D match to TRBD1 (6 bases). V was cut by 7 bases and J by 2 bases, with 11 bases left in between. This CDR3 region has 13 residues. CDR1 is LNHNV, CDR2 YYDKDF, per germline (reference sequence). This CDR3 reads CATTSTGNYGYTF. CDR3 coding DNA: TGTGCCACCACCAGTACAGGGAACTATGGCTACACCTTC. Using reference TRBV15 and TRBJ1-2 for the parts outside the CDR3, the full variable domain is DAMVIQNPRYQVTQFGKPVTLSCSQTLNHNVMYWYQQKSSQAPKLLFHYYDKDFNNEADTPDNFQSRRPNTSFCFLDIRSPGLGDTAMYLCATTSTGNYGYTFGSGTRLTVV.

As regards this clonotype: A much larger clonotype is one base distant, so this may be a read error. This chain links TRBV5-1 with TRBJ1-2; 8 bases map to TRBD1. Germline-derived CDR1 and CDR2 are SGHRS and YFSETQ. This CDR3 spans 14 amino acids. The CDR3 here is CANSLSLDRDGYTF. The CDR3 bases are TGCGCCAACAGCTTGAGTCTGGACAGGGATGGCTACACCTTC.

The CDR3 sequence: CSATGLAGGELFF. The CDR3, as DNA: TGCAGCGCCACCGGACTAGCGGGAGGGGAGCTGTTTTTT. The genes are TRBV29-1 and TRBJ2-2, with TRBD2 matching over 12 bases. CDR1 SQVTM and CDR2 ANQGSEA come from the germline V gene. The CDR3 is made up of 13 amino acids. V lost 7 bases, J lost 8 bases, and 5 bases stayed unmatched.

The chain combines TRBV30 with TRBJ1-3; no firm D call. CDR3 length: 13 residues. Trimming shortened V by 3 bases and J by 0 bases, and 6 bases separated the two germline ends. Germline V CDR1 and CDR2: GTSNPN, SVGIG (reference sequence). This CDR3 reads CAWRAPSGNTIYF. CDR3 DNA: TGTGCCTGGAGGGCCCCCTCTGGAAACACCATATATTTT.

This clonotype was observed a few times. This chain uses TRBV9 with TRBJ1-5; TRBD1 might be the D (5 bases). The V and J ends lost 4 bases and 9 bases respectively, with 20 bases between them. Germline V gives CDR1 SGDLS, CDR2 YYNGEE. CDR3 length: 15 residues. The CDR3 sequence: CASSPSGGGLGPQHF. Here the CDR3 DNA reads TGTGCCAGCAGCCCTAGCGGGGGGGGTCTTGGGCCCCAGCATTTT.

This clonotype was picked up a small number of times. In DNA, the CDR3 is TGTGCCAGCAGCTCATGGGGGGGGGGAGCTTTCTTT. As protein: CASSSWGGGAFF. The gene calls are TRBV5-8 and TRBJ1-1, with D tentatively TRBD1 (5 bases). The CDR3 is made up of 12 amino acids. CDR1 is SGHTS and CDR2 is YDEGEE in the germline V gene. V lost 3 bases and J lost 10, with 13 bases in between. The full variable domain, its missing parts supplied by reference TRBV5-8 and TRBJ1-1, is EAGVTQSPTHLIKTRGQQATLRCSPISGHTSVYWYQQALGLGLQFLLWYDEGEERNRGNFPPRFSGRQFPNYSSELNVNALELEDSALYLCASSSWGGGAFFGQGTRLTVV.

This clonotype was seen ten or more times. CDR3 amino acids: CASSIKQLPNQPQHF. The CDR3 DNA reads TGTGCCAGTAGTATCAAACAGCTTCCCAATCAGCCCCAGCATTTT. The chain is built from TRBV19 and TRBJ1-5; D gene unclear. The CDR3 is 15 amino acids. The V end lost 3 bases, the J end lost 3 bases, and 12 bases lay between the germline ends. Germline CDR1 is LNHDA and CDR2 is SQIVND (reference sequence).

The CDR3 DNA reads TGCAGCGTTGGAGCTGGCCGGGACTATGGCTACACCTTC. Its translation: CSVGAGRDYGYTF. The V and J genes are TRBV29-1 and TRBJ1-2; D is unresolved. The germline V gene encodes CDR1 SQVTM and CDR2 ANQGSEA. V was pared by 4 bases and J by 3 bases, with 12 bases between. The CDR3 is 13 amino acids.

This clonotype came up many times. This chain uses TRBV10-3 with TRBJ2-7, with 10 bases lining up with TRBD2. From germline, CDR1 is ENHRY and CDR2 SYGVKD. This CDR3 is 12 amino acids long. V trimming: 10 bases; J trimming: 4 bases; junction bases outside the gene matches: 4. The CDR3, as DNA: TGTGCCACTAGCGGGAGCGCGTACGAGCAGTACTTC. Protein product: CATSGSAYEQYF.

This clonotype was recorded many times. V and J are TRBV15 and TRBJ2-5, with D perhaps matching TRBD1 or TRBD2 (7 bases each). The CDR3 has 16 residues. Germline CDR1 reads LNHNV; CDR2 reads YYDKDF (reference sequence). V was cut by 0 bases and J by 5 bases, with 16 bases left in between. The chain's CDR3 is CATSRESPGGGETQYF. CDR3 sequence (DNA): TGTGCCACCAGCAGAGAGTCGCCAGGGGGGGGTGAGACCCAGTACTTC.

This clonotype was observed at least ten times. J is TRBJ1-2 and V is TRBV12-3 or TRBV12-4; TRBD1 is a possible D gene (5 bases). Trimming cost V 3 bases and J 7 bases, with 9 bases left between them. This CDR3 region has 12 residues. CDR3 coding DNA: TGTGCCAGCAGTTTCAGGGTAGCTGGCTACACCTTC. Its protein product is CASSFRVAGYTF.

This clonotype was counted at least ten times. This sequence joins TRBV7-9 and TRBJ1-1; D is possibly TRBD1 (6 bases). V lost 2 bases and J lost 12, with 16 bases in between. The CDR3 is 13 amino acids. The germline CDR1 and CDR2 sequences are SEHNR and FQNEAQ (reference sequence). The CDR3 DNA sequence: TGTGCCAGCAGCTTAAATCAGGGGAGGGGGTCTTTCTTT. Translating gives CASSLNQGRGSFF. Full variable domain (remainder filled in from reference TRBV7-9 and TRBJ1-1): DTGVSQNPRHKITKRGQNVTFRCDPISEHNRLYWYRQTLGQGPEFLTYFQNEAQLEKSRLLSDRFSAERPKGSFSTLEIQRTEQGDSAMYLCASSLNQGRGSFFGQGTRLTVV.

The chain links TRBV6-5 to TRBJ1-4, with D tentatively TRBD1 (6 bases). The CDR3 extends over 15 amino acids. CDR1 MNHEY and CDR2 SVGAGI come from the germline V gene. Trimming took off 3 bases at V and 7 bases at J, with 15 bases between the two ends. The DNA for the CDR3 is TGTGCCAGCAGTTATCTGGGGACAAGGACTGAAAAACTGTTTTTT. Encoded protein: CASSYLGTRTEKLFF.

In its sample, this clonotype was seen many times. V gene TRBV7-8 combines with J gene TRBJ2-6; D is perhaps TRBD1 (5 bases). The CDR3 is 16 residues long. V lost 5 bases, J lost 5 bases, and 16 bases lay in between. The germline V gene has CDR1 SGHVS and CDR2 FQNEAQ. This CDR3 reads CASSDRLFTRANVLTF. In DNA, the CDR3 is TGTGCCAGCAGCGACAGACTCTTTACCAGGGCCAACGTCCTGACTTTC.

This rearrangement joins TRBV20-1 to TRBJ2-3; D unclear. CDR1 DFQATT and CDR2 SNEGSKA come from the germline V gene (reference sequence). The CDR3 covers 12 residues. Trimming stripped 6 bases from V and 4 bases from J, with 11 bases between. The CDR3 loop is CSAPGLADTQYF. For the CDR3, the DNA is TGCAGTGCCCCTGGATTAGCAGATACGCAGTATTTT.

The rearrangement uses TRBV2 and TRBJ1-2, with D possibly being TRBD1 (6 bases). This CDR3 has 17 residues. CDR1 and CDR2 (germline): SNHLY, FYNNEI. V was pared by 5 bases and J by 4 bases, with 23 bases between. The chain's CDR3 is CASSLSQAAGALYGYTF. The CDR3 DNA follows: TGTGCCAGCAGTCTTTCTCAAGCGGCAGGGGCCCTCTATGGCTACACCTTC.

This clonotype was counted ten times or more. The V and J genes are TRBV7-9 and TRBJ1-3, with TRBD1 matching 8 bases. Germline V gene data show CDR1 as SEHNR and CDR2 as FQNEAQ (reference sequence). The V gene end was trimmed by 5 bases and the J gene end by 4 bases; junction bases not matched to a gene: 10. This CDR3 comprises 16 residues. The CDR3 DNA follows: TGTGCCAGCAGCCAGCAGGGGGCAGGGAAAGGAAACACCATATATTTT. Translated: CASSQQGAGKGNTIYF.

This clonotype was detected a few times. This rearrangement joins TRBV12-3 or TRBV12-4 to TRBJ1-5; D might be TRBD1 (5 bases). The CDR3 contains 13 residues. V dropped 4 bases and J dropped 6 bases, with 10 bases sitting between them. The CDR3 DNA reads TGTGCCAGCAGTTCCCTGGGGGGTCAGCCCCAGCATTTT. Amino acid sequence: CASSSLGGQPQHF.

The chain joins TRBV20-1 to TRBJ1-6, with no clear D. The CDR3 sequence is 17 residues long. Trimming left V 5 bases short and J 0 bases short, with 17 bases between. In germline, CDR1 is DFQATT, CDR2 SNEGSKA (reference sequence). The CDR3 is CSAPPTLIGSYNSPLHF. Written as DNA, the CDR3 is TGCAGTGCTCCCCCGACACTCATTGGCTCCTATAATTCACCCCTCCACTTT.

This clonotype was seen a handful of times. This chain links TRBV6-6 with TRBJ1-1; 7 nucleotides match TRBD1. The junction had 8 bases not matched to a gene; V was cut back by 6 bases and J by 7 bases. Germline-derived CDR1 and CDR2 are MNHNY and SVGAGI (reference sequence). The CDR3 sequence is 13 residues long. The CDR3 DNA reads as TGTGCCAGCAGGAAGACAGGGAGTATTGAAGCTTTCTTT. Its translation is CASRKTGSIEAFF.

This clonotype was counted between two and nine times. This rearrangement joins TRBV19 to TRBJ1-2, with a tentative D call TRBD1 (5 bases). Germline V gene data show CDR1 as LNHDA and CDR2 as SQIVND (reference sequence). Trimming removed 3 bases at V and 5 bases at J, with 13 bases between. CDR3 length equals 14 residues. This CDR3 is CASSMRGAIYGYTF. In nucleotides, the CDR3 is TGTGCCAGTAGTATGAGGGGCGCAATTTATGGCTACACCTTC.

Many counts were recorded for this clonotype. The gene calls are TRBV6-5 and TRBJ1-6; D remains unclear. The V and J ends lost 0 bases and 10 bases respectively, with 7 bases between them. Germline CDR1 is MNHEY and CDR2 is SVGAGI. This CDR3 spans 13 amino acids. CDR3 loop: CASSYSSWSPLHF. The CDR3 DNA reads TGTGCCAGCAGTTACTCGAGCTGGTCACCCCTCCACTTT.

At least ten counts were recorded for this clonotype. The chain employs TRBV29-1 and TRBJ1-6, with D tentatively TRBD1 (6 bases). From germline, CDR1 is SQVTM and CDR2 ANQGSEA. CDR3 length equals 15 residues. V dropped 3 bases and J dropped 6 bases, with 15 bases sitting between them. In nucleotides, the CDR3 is TGCAGCGTTGAGCTTTTGGACAGTCTTAATTCACCCCTCCACTTT. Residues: CSVELLDSLNSPLHF.

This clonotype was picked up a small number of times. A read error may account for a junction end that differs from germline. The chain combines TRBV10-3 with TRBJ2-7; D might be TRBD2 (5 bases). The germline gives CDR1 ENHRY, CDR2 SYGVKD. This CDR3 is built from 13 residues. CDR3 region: CASSAWGAYEQYF. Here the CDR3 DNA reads TGTGCCAGCAGTGCCTGGGGAGCCTACGAGCAGTACTTC.

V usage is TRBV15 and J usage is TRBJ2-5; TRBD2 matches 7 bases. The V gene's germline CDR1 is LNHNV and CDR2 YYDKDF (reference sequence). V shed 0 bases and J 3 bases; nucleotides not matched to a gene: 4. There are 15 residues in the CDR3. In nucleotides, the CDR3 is TGTGCCACCAGCAGAGATCGGGGGGAGGAAGAGACCCAGTACTTC. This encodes CATSRDRGEEETQYF.

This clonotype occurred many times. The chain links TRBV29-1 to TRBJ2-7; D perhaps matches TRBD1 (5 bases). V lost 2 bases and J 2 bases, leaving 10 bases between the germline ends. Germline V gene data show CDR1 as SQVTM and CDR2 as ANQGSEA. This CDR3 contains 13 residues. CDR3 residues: CSVEKGAPYEQYF. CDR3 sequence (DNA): TGCAGCGTTGAAAAAGGGGCCCCCTACGAGCAGTACTTC.

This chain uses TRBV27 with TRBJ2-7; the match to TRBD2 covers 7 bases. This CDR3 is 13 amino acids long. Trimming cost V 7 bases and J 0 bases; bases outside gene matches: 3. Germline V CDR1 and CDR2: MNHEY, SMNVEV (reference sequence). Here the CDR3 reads CASMAGDSYEQYF. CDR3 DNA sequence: TGTGCCAGCATGGCGGGAGACTCCTACGAGCAGTACTTC.

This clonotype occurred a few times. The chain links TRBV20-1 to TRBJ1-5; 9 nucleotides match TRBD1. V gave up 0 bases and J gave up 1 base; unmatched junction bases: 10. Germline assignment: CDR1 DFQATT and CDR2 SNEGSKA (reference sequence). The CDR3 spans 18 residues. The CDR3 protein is CSARDQPGQGLSNQPQHF. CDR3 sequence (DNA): TGCAGTGCTAGAGATCAGCCCGGACAGGGGCTAAGCAATCAGCCCCAGCATTTT.

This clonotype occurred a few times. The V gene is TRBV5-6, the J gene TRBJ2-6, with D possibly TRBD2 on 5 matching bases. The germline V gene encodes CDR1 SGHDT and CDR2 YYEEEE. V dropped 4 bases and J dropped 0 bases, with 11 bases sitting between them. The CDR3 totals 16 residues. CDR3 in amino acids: CASSPARGSGANVLTF. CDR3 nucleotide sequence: TGTGCCAGCAGCCCAGCCCGGGGCTCTGGGGCCAACGTCCTGACTTTC.

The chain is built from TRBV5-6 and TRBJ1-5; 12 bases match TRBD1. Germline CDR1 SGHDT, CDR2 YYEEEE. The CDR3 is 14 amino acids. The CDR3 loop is CARDGTGGGEPQHF. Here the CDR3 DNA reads TGTGCTAGAGATGGGACAGGGGGCGGTGAGCCCCAGCATTTT.

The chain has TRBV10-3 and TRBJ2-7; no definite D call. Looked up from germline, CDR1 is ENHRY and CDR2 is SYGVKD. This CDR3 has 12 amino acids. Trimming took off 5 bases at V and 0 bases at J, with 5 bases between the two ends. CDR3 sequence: CAISMSSYEQYF. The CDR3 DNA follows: TGTGCCATCAGTATGAGCTCCTACGAGCAGTACTTC.